A selection of T cell receptor beta chains follows, all from one sample in a study of early T cells in non-severe SARS-CoV-2 infection. MiXCR, applied by TCRdb to the 5' RACE reads, yields one record per CDR3 protein. The sample has about 27,000 distinct CDR3 sequences, 5.4% seen once; the top ten hold about 0.85%. The sequenced sample consisted of whole blood. These receptors were obtained from an adult who was a healthcare worker with PCR-confirmed SARS-CoV-2 infection or an uninfected control (not recorded which). Both conserved end residues are part of each CDR3. Each record gives: D gene, J gene, clone size, V gene, CDR3 protein, CDR3 DNA. The D gene is left open where the match is weak. The listing skips clone size in some rows; elsewhere it reads once, few, many or a size class.

d_call: NA
j_call: TRBJ1-4
clone_size: many
v_call: TRBV4-2
cdr3_aa: CASSSKSGRGSNEKLFF
cdr3_nt: TGTGCCAGCAGCTCAAAATCCGGCAGGGGTAGCAATGAAAAACTGTTTTTT

d_call: TRBD2
j_call: TRBJ2-1
clone_size: many
v_call: TRBV11-2
cdr3_aa: CASSPLTGGYNEQFF
cdr3_nt: TGTGCCAGCAGCCCCTTGACGGGAGGGTACAATGAGCAGTTCTTC

d_call: NA
j_call: TRBJ2-1
clone_size: many
v_call: TRBV5-1
cdr3_aa: CASSWSSNEQFF
cdr3_nt: TGCGCCAGCAGCTGGTCATCCAATGAGCAGTTCTTC

d_call: TRBD2
j_call: TRBJ2-1
clone_size: few
v_call: TRBV3-1
cdr3_aa: CASSPGTSVYNEQFF
cdr3_nt: TGTGCCAGCAGCCCCGGGACTAGCGTTTACAATGAGCAGTTCTTC

d_call: TRBD2
j_call: TRBJ2-1
clone_size: many
v_call: TRBV11-2
cdr3_aa: CASSLVGTSGKQFF
cdr3_nt: TGTGCCAGCAGCTTAGTTGGGACTAGCGGCAAGCAGTTCTTC

d_call: NA
j_call: TRBJ1-1
clone_size: few
v_call: TRBV5-4
cdr3_aa: CASSLVVTGTTEAFF
cdr3_nt: TGTGCCAGCAGCTTGGTTGTGACGGGGACCACTGAAGCTTTCTTT

d_call: TRBD1
j_call: TRBJ1-1
clone_size: many
v_call: TRBV28
cdr3_aa: CASSFPGQGARDTEAFF
cdr3_nt: TGTGCCAGCAGTTTTCCGGGACAGGGGGCTCGGGACACTGAAGCTTTCTTT

d_call: NA
j_call: TRBJ2-7
clone_size: many
v_call: TRBV3-1
cdr3_aa: CASSRLGVVYEQYF
cdr3_nt: TGTGCCAGCAGCCGCCTTGGCGTCGTCTACGAGCAGTACTTC

d_call: TRBD1
j_call: TRBJ1-1
clone_size: many
v_call: TRBV28
cdr3_aa: CASSPGGWETEAFF
cdr3_nt: TGTGCCAGCAGCCCAGGGGGATGGGAGACTGAAGCTTTCTTT

d_call: NA
j_call: TRBJ1-5
clone_size: many
v_call: TRBV19
cdr3_aa: CASTSLINQPQHF
cdr3_nt: TGTGCCAGTACCAGCCTAATAAATCAGCCCCAGCATTTT

d_call: TRBD2
j_call: TRBJ2-3
clone_size: many
v_call: TRBV28
cdr3_aa: CASTLSGRARGYTDTQYF
cdr3_nt: TGTGCCAGCACTCTTAGCGGGAGGGCCAGAGGTTACACAGATACGCAGTATTTT

d_call: NA
j_call: TRBJ2-1
clone_size: few
v_call: TRBV3-2
cdr3_aa: CANHGGRQTFYNEQFF
cdr3_nt: TGTGCCAACCATGGTGGAAGACAAACATTCTACAATGAGCAGTTCTTC

d_call: NA
j_call: TRBJ1-2
clone_size: NA
v_call: TRBV13
cdr3_aa: CASSLYDMSDYGYTF
cdr3_nt: TGTGCCAGCAGCTTATACGATATGAGTGACTATGGCTACACCTTC

d_call: TRBD2
j_call: TRBJ2-5
clone_size: many
v_call: TRBV7-6
cdr3_aa: CASSLVGVSGRGGETQYF
cdr3_nt: TGTGCCAGCAGCTTAGTTGGGGTTAGCGGGAGAGGAGGAGAGACCCAGTACTTC

d_call: NA
j_call: TRBJ1-1
clone_size: many
v_call: TRBV27
cdr3_aa: CASSLMRGGMNTEAFF
cdr3_nt: TGTGCCAGCAGTTTAATGAGGGGGGGGATGAACACTGAAGCTTTCTTT

d_call: TRBD1
j_call: TRBJ1-1
clone_size: many
v_call: TRBV5-6
cdr3_aa: CASSWADRVYTEAFF
cdr3_nt: TGTGCCAGCAGCTGGGCGGACAGGGTTTACACTGAAGCTTTCTTT

d_call: NA
j_call: TRBJ2-3
clone_size: medium-sized
v_call: TRBV12-3/TRBV12-4
cdr3_aa: CASSQGPDTQYF
cdr3_nt: TGTGCCAGCAGCCAGGGGCCAGATACGCAGTATTTT

d_call: TRBD2
j_call: TRBJ2-7
clone_size: NA
v_call: TRBV20-1
cdr3_aa: CSASLAGSSYEQYF
cdr3_nt: TGCAGTGCTAGTTTAGCGGGGAGCTCCTACGAGCAGTACTTC

d_call: NA
j_call: TRBJ1-4
clone_size: many
v_call: TRBV5-5
cdr3_aa: CASSLDGSTNEKLFF
cdr3_nt: TGTGCCAGCAGCTTGGACGGGTCAACTAATGAAAAACTGTTTTTT

d_call: NA
j_call: TRBJ2-1
clone_size: NA
v_call: TRBV12-3/TRBV12-4
cdr3_aa: CASSKDGANNEQFF
cdr3_nt: TGTGCCAGCAGTAAGGACGGAGCGAACAATGAGCAGTTCTTC

d_call: NA
j_call: TRBJ1-5
clone_size: NA
v_call: TRBV18
cdr3_aa: CASSSLGAGSNQPQHF
cdr3_nt: TGTGCCAGCTCATCTCTTGGGGCCGGGAGCAATCAGCCCCAGCATTTT

d_call: NA
j_call: TRBJ2-4
clone_size: NA
v_call: TRBV14
cdr3_aa: CASSSTGTPGNIQYF
cdr3_nt: TGTGCCAGCAGCTCAACCGGGACACCAGGGAACATTCAGTACTTC

d_call: TRBD1
j_call: TRBJ2-7
clone_size: many
v_call: TRBV4-2
cdr3_aa: CASSLNDRAKHLQYF
cdr3_nt: TGTGCCAGCAGCCTTAACGACAGGGCAAAGCATCTACAGTACTTC

d_call: NA
j_call: TRBJ1-1
clone_size: many
v_call: TRBV12-3/TRBV12-4
cdr3_aa: CASSFLKNTEAFF
cdr3_nt: TGTGCCAGCAGTTTTCTGAAGAACACTGAAGCTTTCTTT

d_call: NA
j_call: TRBJ1-5
clone_size: many
v_call: TRBV23-1
cdr3_aa: CASSQWKKGPGGSNQPQHF
cdr3_nt: TGCGCCAGCAGTCAATGGAAAAAGGGCCCTGGCGGTAGCAATCAGCCCCAGCATTTT

d_call: NA
j_call: TRBJ2-6
clone_size: many
v_call: TRBV6-2/TRBV6-3
cdr3_aa: CASRSTGPGANVLTF
cdr3_nt: TGTGCCAGCAGAAGTACAGGTCCTGGGGCCAACGTCCTGACTTTC

d_call: NA
j_call: TRBJ1-4
clone_size: many
v_call: TRBV5-1
cdr3_aa: CASSTPATNEKLFF
cdr3_nt: TGCGCCAGCAGCACGCCCGCAACTAATGAAAAACTGTTTTTT

d_call: TRBD1
j_call: TRBJ2-1
clone_size: few
v_call: TRBV7-9
cdr3_aa: CASIRTGNNEQFF
cdr3_nt: TGTGCCAGCATCAGGACAGGGAACAATGAGCAGTTCTTC

d_call: NA
j_call: TRBJ1-3
clone_size: many
v_call: TRBV7-2
cdr3_aa: CASSLAVGSSGNTIYF
cdr3_nt: TGTGCCAGCAGCTTAGCTGTGGGCAGCTCTGGAAACACCATATATTTT

d_call: TRBD2
j_call: TRBJ2-3
clone_size: few
v_call: TRBV7-9
cdr3_aa: CASSFGGARADTQYF
cdr3_nt: TGTGCCAGCAGCTTCGGGGGGGCCAGGGCAGATACGCAGTATTTT

d_call: TRBD1
j_call: TRBJ2-1
clone_size: many
v_call: TRBV18
cdr3_aa: CASSLGQGADNEQFF
cdr3_nt: TGTGCCAGCTCACTAGGACAGGGGGCGGACAATGAGCAGTTCTTC

d_call: TRBD1
j_call: TRBJ1-2
clone_size: many
v_call: TRBV27
cdr3_aa: CASSPGTGKMNYGYTF
cdr3_nt: TGTGCCAGCAGTCCCGGGACAGGGAAAATGAACTATGGCTACACCTTC

d_call: NA
j_call: TRBJ2-1
clone_size: many
v_call: TRBV6-2/TRBV6-3
cdr3_aa: CASRPWSAYNEQFF
cdr3_nt: TGTGCCAGCAGACCCTGGAGTGCCTACAATGAGCAGTTCTTC

d_call: NA
j_call: TRBJ1-3
clone_size: many
v_call: TRBV18
cdr3_aa: CASSPYQGQGSSGNTIYF
cdr3_nt: TGTGCCAGCTCACCGTACCAGGGACAAGGAAGCTCTGGAAACACCATATATTTT

d_call: NA
j_call: TRBJ1-1
clone_size: many
v_call: TRBV12-3/TRBV12-4
cdr3_aa: CASNSPGGRDTEAFF
cdr3_nt: TGTGCCAGCAACTCCCCGGGGGGCAGGGACACTGAAGCTTTCTTT

d_call: NA
j_call: TRBJ2-2
clone_size: few
v_call: TRBV4-1
cdr3_aa: CASSQEGARQDTGELFF
cdr3_nt: TGCGCCAGCAGCCAAGAGGGGGCGCGGCAGGACACCGGGGAGCTGTTTTTT

d_call: TRBD1
j_call: TRBJ2-3
clone_size: NA
v_call: TRBV14
cdr3_aa: CASSPDRGKGDTQYF
cdr3_nt: TGTGCCAGCAGCCCGGACAGGGGGAAAGGCGATACGCAGTATTTT

d_call: NA
j_call: TRBJ2-1
clone_size: few
v_call: TRBV28
cdr3_aa: CASRNSAEQFF
cdr3_nt: TGTGCCAGCAGGAACTCTGCGGAGCAGTTCTTC

d_call: NA
j_call: TRBJ2-7
clone_size: many
v_call: TRBV6-1
cdr3_aa: CASISIFSYEQYF
cdr3_nt: TGTGCCAGCATTAGCATTTTCTCCTACGAGCAGTACTTC

d_call: NA
j_call: TRBJ2-2
clone_size: few
v_call: TRBV6-6
cdr3_aa: CASSYQGELFF
cdr3_nt: TGTGCCAGCAGTTATCAGGGGGAGCTGTTTTTT

d_call: TRBD2
j_call: TRBJ2-1
clone_size: few
v_call: TRBV20-1
cdr3_aa: CSARDFWGTSGSLEQFF
cdr3_nt: TGCAGTGCTAGAGATTTCTGGGGGACTAGCGGGAGTCTTGAGCAGTTCTTC

d_call: NA
j_call: TRBJ1-2
clone_size: few
v_call: TRBV7-2
cdr3_aa: CASSTDSYGYTF
cdr3_nt: TGTGCCAGCAGTACCGACTCCTATGGCTACACCTTC

d_call: NA
j_call: TRBJ2-1
clone_size: many
v_call: TRBV6-2/TRBV6-3
cdr3_aa: CASSWRYNEQFF
cdr3_nt: TGTGCCAGCAGTTGGCGGTACAATGAGCAGTTCTTC

d_call: TRBD1
j_call: TRBJ2-2
clone_size: many
v_call: TRBV24-1
cdr3_aa: CATSDPDRGRTGELFF
cdr3_nt: TGTGCCACCAGTGATCCAGACAGGGGTCGGACCGGGGAGCTGTTTTTT

d_call: TRBD1
j_call: TRBJ2-2
clone_size: NA
v_call: TRBV28
cdr3_aa: CASSLRTGGDTGELFF
cdr3_nt: TGTGCCAGCAGCCTCAGGACAGGGGGGGATACCGGGGAGCTGTTTTTT

d_call: NA
j_call: TRBJ1-5
clone_size: few
v_call: TRBV6-2/TRBV6-3
cdr3_aa: CASSPARARGGQPQHF
cdr3_nt: TGTGCCAGCAGTCCTGCCCGTGCCAGGGGTGGACAGCCCCAGCATTTT

d_call: NA
j_call: TRBJ2-4
clone_size: many
v_call: TRBV7-9
cdr3_aa: CASSLSESGKNIQYF
cdr3_nt: TGTGCCAGCAGCTTATCAGAGTCAGGGAAGAACATTCAGTACTTC

d_call: NA
j_call: TRBJ1-6
clone_size: many
v_call: TRBV6-1
cdr3_aa: CASSEDFRKWGQGSSVNSPLHF
cdr3_nt: TGTGCCAGCAGTGAAGATTTTAGGAAGTGGGGCCAGGGAAGTTCGGTGAATTCACCCCTCCACTTT

d_call: NA
j_call: TRBJ2-6
clone_size: NA
v_call: TRBV12-3/TRBV12-4
cdr3_aa: CASSRTGYGANVLTF
cdr3_nt: TGTGCCAGCAGTCGGACTGGGTACGGGGCCAACGTCCTGACTTTC

d_call: NA
j_call: TRBJ1-2
clone_size: NA
v_call: TRBV7-2
cdr3_aa: CASSLHNGGDTF
cdr3_nt: TGTGCCAGCAGCTTACATAACGGGGGCGACACCTTC

d_call: TRBD2
j_call: TRBJ2-1
clone_size: NA
v_call: TRBV12-3/TRBV12-4
cdr3_aa: CASSFSPTSGSYNEQFF
cdr3_nt: TGTGCCAGCAGTTTTTCCCCCACTAGCGGGAGTTACAATGAGCAGTTCTTC

d_call: NA
j_call: TRBJ1-2
clone_size: NA
v_call: TRBV28
cdr3_aa: CASSSPPGRDGYTF
cdr3_nt: TGTGCCAGCAGTTCCCCCCCCGGCAGAGATGGCTACACCTTC

d_call: NA
j_call: TRBJ2-3
clone_size: NA
v_call: TRBV11-2
cdr3_aa: CASSLDPGDTDTQYF
cdr3_nt: TGCGCCAGCAGCTTAGACCCGGGAGACACAGATACGCAGTATTTT

d_call: TRBD2
j_call: TRBJ2-7
clone_size: few
v_call: TRBV5-4
cdr3_aa: CASSFPEGREDEQYF
cdr3_nt: TGTGCCAGCAGCTTTCCCGAAGGGCGGGAGGACGAGCAGTACTTC

d_call: TRBD2
j_call: TRBJ2-3
clone_size: NA
v_call: TRBV6-5
cdr3_aa: CASRGLAGDRNTQYF
cdr3_nt: TGTGCCAGCAGGGGACTAGCGGGAGACCGGAATACGCAGTATTTT